Detailed here is one T cell receptor beta chain. What it binds is not known. The data stem from a study of shared clonotypes between healthy human individuals. The wider study: Used for every donor were three CD4 naive, three CD4 memory, two CD8 naive and one CD8 memory plate.

Study results and limitations: In a few donors, 4.5% to 5.5% of naive CD4 clonotypes appeared in common. Non-shared clonotypes had lower generation probabilities than clonotypes shared by all four sorted-subset donors.

Each cell subset's genomic DNA was divided evenly among several immunoSEQ plates. Profiled with immunoSEQ multiplex PCR; TCRdb holds only in-frame clones, not every one. Of fewer than 1.4 million clones in the sample, about 84% are singletons; the top ten hold 0.6% to 0.7%. J gave up 16 bases and V 1 base, and 8 bases lay outside the gene matches. The V gene's germline CDR1 is SEHNR and CDR2 FQNEAQ (reference sequence). The CDR3 covers 13 residues. Sequencing was performed on memory CD4+ T cells from PBMCs. The subset: CD45RA-negative fraction. This clonotype was obtained from a young man in good health. Some clones in this sample may be carry-over from other donors' samples. V usage is TRBV7-9 and J usage is TRBJ2-1, with 9 bases matching TRBD1. DNA for the CDR3: TGTGCCAGCAGCTTAGGGACAGGGGAACGGAAATTCTTC. It translates to CASSLGTGERKFF.